This T cell receptor beta chain was retrieved from a study of CD8+CD57+ T cells in acquired aplastic anemia. Study-wide background: Isolated CD4+ and CD8+ cells, once sorted, yielded DNA averaging roughly 3.4 ug.

Comment on this clonotype: Its antigen is unknown.

Profiling of TCR beta VDJ combinations and CDR3 sequences used genomic DNA as template. TCRdb itself ran the reads through MiXCR, one entry per CDR3 protein. This table has about 140,000 distinct CDR3 sequences, 41% appearing once. Trimming removed 3 bases at V and 3 bases at J, with 16 bases between. The CDR3 has 15 amino acids. CDR1 is SGDLS, CDR2 YYNGEE, per germline. Whole-study results and caveats: Between patients and controls, CD8+ Simpson's diversity did not vary significantly.

The V and J genes are TRBV9 and TRBJ2-7; D is unclear. The sequence derives from a human donor in good health, serving as a control. Sequencing was carried out using sorted CD4+, CD8+, or CD8+CD57+ T cells (not recorded which) from PBMCs. The chain's CDR3 is CASSESIAGVYEQYF. In DNA form, the CDR3 reads TGTGCCAGCAGCGAGTCAATCGCAGGAGTCTACGAGCAGTACTTC.